This T cell receptor (beta chain) appears in the sequencing data of a study of tumor T cells in aggressive B-cell lymphoma. Repertoires were generated with immunoSEQ multiplex PCR, while TCRdb's copy carries only in-frame clones and drops some. The repertoire includes a few thousand clones, approximately 94% of them detected once, and 3.5% to 4% sits in the top ten. This clone was seen only once. V lost 9 bases and J 1 base, leaving 9 bases between the germline ends. This CDR3 has 12 residues. Per germline, CDR1 MNHEY and CDR2 SVGAGI. Sequencing used tumor tissue. The chain recombines TRBV6-5 with TRBJ1-1; D might be TRBD1 (6 bases). The receptor's source is an adult with diffuse large B cell lymphoma. The CDR3 is CASTDRNTEAFF. Written as DNA, the CDR3 is TGTGCCAGTACGGACAGGAACACTGAAGCTTTCTTT.